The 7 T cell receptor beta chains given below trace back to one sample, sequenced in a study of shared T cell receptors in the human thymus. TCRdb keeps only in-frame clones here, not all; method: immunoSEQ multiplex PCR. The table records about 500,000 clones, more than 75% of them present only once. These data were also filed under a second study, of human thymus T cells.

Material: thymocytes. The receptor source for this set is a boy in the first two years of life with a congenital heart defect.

This CDR3 is CASSGRKRAPRKEQFF. For the CDR3, the DNA is TGTGCCAGCAGTGGAAGGAAGAGGGCCCCAAGAAAGGAGCAGTTCTTC. V usage is TRBV6-1 and J usage is TRBJ2-1; D is possibly TRBD2 (5 bases). The length of the CDR3 is 16 residues. Looked up from germline, CDR1 is MNHNS and CDR2 is SASEGT. V gave up 4 bases and J gave up 10 bases, with 23 bases separating them.

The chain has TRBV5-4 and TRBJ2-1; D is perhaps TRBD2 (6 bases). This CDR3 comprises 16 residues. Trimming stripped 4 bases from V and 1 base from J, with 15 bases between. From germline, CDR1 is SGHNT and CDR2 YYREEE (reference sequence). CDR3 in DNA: TGTGCCAGCAGCCCCCTGGGGGAGGTGTCCTACAATGAGCAGTTCTTC. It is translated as CASSPLGEVSYNEQFF.

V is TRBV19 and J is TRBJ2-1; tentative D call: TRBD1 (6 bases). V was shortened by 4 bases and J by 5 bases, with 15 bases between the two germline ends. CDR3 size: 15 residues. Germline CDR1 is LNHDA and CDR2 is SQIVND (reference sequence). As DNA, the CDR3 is TGTGCCAGTAGTACCCTCCGACAGGCCAACAATGAGCAGTTCTTC. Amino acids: CASSTLRQANNEQFF.

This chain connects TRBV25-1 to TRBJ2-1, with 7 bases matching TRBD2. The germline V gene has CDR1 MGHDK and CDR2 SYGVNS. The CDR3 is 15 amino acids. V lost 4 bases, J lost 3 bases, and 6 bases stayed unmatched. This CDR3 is CASSARERLYNEQFF. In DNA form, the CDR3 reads TGTGCCAGCAGTGCGCGGGAGCGCCTCTACAATGAGCAGTTCTTC.

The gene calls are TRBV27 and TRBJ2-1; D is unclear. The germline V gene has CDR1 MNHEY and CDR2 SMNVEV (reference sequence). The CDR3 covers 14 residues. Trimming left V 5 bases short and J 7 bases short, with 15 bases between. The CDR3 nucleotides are TGTGCCAGCAGTACCTTGTGCGGTGGGAATGAGCAGTTCTTC. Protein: CASSTLCGGNEQFF.

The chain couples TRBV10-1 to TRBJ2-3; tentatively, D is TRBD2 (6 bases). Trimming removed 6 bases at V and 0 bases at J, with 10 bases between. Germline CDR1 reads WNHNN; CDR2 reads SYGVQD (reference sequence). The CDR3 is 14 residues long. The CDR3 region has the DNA TGCGCCAGCAGCCCAGCGGGCAGCACAGATACGCAGTATTTT. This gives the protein CASSPAGSTDTQYF.

In DNA form, the CDR3 reads TGTGCCAGCAGCTTGCGACAGGGAGGTGAGCAGTTCTTC. It translates to CASSLRQGGEQFF. The chain combines TRBV5-4 with TRBJ2-1, with a possible D match to TRBD1 (7 bases). The CDR3 is 13 amino acids. Trimming took 1 base from V and 9 from J, leaving 11 bases between them. Per the germline V gene, CDR1 is SGHNT and CDR2 is YYREEE (reference sequence). Variable domain in full (rest from reference TRBV5-4 and TRBJ2-1): ETGVTQSPTHLIKTRGQQVTLRCSSQSGHNTVSWYQQALGQGPQFIFQYYREEENGRGNFPPRFSGLQFPNYSSELNVNALELDDSALYLCASSLRQGGEQFFGPGTRLTVL.